This T cell receptor beta chain was retrieved from a study of PD-L1 blockade in urothelial cancer. Study background: At 6 weeks and at 3 weeks (second dose) after treatment start, blood was analyzed.

The CDR3 is 12 amino acids. V lost 1 base and J 11 bases, leaving 9 bases between the germline ends. From germline, CDR1 is SNHLY and CDR2 FYNNEI. Time point here: pretreatment peripheral blood. TCRdb keeps only in-frame clones here, not all; method: immunoSEQ multiplex PCR. Of 40,000 or so clones detected, roughly 90% appear once; the ten largest clones hold around 11%. The clonotype comes from a woman in her fifties or sixties with urothelial cancer. The specimen was PBMCs, collected around atezolizumab (anti-PD-L1) treatment. This chain joins TRBV2 and TRBJ2-1, with D perhaps matching TRBD1 (6 bases). CDR3 residues: CASSEERGKQFF. The CDR3 DNA reads as TGTGCCAGCAGTGAAGAGAGGGGGAAGCAGTTCTTC.